The next 8 T cell receptor beta chains were all read from a single sample in a study of blood T cell repertoires in COVID-19. The method was immunoSEQ multiplex PCR; TCRdb's version includes in-frame clones alone and lacks a portion of them. This repertoire shows about 77,000 clones, roughly 76% found once; its top ten account for about 15%. Sequenced input: peripheral blood. The receptors shown here come from a man between 65 and 85 years old with active or convalescent COVID-19.

This clone has a handful of counts. The rearrangement links TRBV5-5 to TRBJ1-1; possible D gene TRBD1, 5 bases. CDR1 is SGHKS, CDR2 YYEKEE, per germline (reference sequence). V lost 0 bases and J 4 bases, leaving 13 bases between the germline ends. CDR3 length: 15 residues. This chain's CDR3 is CASSLAPRRGTEAFF. The CDR3 coding sequence is TGTGCCAGCAGCTTGGCCCCCCGAAGGGGCACTGAAGCTTTCTTT.

This clone turned up a few times. J is TRBJ1-1 and V is TRBV12-3 or TRBV12-4; D is undetermined. V lost 6 bases, J lost 8 bases, and 16 bases lay in between. The CDR3 runs to 13 residues. The CDR3 spells CASSPGRVREAFF. The CDR3 DNA sequence: TGTGCCAGCAGCCCGGGGAGGGTGAGGGAAGCTTTCTTT.

V is TRBV30 and J is TRBJ2-7, with D maybe TRBD2 (5 bases). This CDR3 region has 19 residues. CDR1 is GTSNPN, CDR2 SVGIG, per germline (reference sequence). Trimming removed 2 bases from V and 2 bases from J, with 28 bases in between. For the CDR3, the DNA is TGTGCCTGGAGTCACGGGGTAGTACGGTTCCCGGTCGGGACCTACGAGCAGTACTTC. Amino acids: CAWSHGVVRFPVGTYEQYF.

The chain uses TRBV28 and TRBJ2-2; D perhaps matches TRBD2 (6 bases). V lost 1 base to trimming and J lost 7 bases, with 13 bases between them. Germline-derived CDR1 and CDR2 are MDHEN and SYDVKM. CDR3 size: 15 residues. CDR3 nucleotides: TGTGCCAGCAGTTTATCCCGCCAGGGAGGCGGGGAGCTGTTTTTT. Translating gives CASSLSRQGGGELFF.

The chain has TRBV29-1 and TRBJ2-1, with TRBD2 as a possible D gene (6 bases). Per the germline V gene, CDR1 is SQVTM and CDR2 is ANQGSEA. This CDR3 is built from 17 residues. V lost 4 bases and J 0 bases, leaving 19 bases between the germline ends. The CDR3 sequence is CSVAQLSRGSSYNEQFF. The CDR3 nucleotides read TGCAGCGTTGCCCAGCTGTCCCGGGGGAGCTCCTACAATGAGCAGTTCTTC.

The genes are TRBV10-1 and TRBJ1-4; D gene unclear. V lost 3 bases and J 8 bases, leaving 10 bases between the germline ends. Germline lookup yields CDR1 WNHNN and CDR2 SYGVQD (reference sequence). This CDR3 comprises 13 residues. In DNA form, the CDR3 reads TGCGCCAGCAGTGAACAGCTTGGAGAAAAACTGTTTTTT. The encoded protein is CASSEQLGEKLFF.

This sequence joins TRBV9 and TRBJ1-6; no clear D. This CDR3 spans 16 amino acids. The V and J ends lost 1 base and 7 bases respectively, with 15 bases between them. Per the germline V gene, CDR1 is SGDLS and CDR2 is YYNGEE. Here the CDR3 DNA reads TGTGCCAGCAGCGTAACCCCTTCGGGAAAAAATTCACCCCTCCACTTT. Its protein is CASSVTPSGKNSPLHF.

The J gene is TRBJ2-3, the V gene TRBV7-8; TRBD2 agrees at 9 bases. Trimming took 5 bases from V and 4 from J; bases not matched to a gene: 10. Germline values: CDR1 SGHVS, CDR2 FQNEAQ. The CDR3 runs 16 residues. In DNA, the CDR3 is TGTGCCAGCAGCAGAGGAAATAGCGGGGGCGCAGATACGCAGTATTTT. Translated: CASSRGNSGGADTQYF.